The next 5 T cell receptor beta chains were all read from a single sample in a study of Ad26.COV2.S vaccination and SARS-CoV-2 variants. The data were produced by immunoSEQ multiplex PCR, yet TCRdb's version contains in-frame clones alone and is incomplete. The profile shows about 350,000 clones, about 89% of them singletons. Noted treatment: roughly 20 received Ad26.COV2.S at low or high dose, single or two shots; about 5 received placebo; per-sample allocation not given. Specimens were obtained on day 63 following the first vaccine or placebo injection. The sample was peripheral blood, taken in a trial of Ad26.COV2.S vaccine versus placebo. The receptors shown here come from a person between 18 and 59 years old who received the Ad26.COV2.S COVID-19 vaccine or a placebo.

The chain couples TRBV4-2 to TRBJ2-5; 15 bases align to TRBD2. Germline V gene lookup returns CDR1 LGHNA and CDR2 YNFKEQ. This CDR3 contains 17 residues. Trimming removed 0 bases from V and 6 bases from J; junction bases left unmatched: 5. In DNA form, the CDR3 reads TGTGCCAGCAGCCAAGATCTTGGGACTAGCGGGGGGAAGACCCAGTACTTC. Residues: CASSQDLGTSGGKTQYF.

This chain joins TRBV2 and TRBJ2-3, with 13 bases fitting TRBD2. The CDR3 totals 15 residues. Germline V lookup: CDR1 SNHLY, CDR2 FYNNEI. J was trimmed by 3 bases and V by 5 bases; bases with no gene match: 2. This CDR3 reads CASSILAGGTDTQYF. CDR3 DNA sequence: TGTGCCAGCAGTATACTAGCGGGGGGGACAGATACGCAGTATTTT.

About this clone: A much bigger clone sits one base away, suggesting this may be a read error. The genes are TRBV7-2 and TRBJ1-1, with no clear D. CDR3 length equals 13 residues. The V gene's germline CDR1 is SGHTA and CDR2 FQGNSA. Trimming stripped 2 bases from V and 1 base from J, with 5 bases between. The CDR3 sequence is CASSLRWNTEAFF. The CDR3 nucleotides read TGTGCCAGCAGCTTAAGGTGGAACACTGAAGCTTTCTTT.

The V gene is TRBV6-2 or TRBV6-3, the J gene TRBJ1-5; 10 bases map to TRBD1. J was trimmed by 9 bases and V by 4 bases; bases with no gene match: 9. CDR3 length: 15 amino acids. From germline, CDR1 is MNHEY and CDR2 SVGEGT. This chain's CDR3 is CASSFGTGVHLPQHF. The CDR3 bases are TGTGCCAGCAGTTTCGGGACAGGGGTGCATCTGCCCCAGCATTTT.

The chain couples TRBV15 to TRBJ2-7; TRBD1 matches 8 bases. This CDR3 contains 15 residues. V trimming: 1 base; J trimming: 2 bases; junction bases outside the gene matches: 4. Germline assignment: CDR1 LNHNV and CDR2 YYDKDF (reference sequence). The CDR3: CATSRGGTGAYEQYF. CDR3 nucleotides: TGTGCCACCAGCAGAGGAGGGACAGGAGCCTACGAGCAGTACTTC.